This TCR beta chain was sequenced for a study of T cell repertoires in cytomegalovirus infection. On the study more broadly: Public TCR beta signatures were indicative of both CMV infection and a matching HLA type. Broader study findings: Ex vivo, HLA-C-restricted CMV-specific TCR beta clonotypes prevailed over the rest of the response.

This clonotype was detected a few times. Antigen specificity is unknown. The CDR3 sequence is 11 residues long. Germline loops: CDR1 DFQATT, CDR2 SNEGSKA (reference sequence). V lost 5 bases and J 7 bases, leaving 8 bases between the germline ends. TCRdb processed the reads anew with MiXCR; each CDR3 protein has one entry. Of some 480,000 distinct CDR3 sequences in the sample, 30% to 40% are singletons; the top ten hold 15% to 20%. The chain combines TRBV20-1 with TRBJ2-2; D remains ambiguous. This specimen consisted of cultured PBMCs, obtained from culture after CMV antigen stimulation. The clonotype was recovered from a human donor in good health (CMV status not recorded). Some clones in this sample may be carry-over from other donors' samples. The CDR3 nucleotides read TGCAGTGCTCCTCTGAACGGGGAGCTGTTTTTT. Translated: CSAPLNGELFF.